This is a list of T cell receptor beta chains from one sample in a study of blood T cells in healthy people across ages. TCRdb called the 5' RACE reads again in MiXCR, with one record for every CDR3 protein. The data hold some 1.4 million distinct CDR3 sequences, with roughly 40% observed a single time. The sample taken for sequencing was blood. The source is a woman between 18 and 30 years old in good health. CDR3s include the opening cysteine and the closing phenylalanine or tryptophan.

TRBJ2-1,TRBV6-1,15,CASSPMRASEHEQFF
TRBJ2-7,TRBV4-1,15,CASSQDGEAVDEQYF
TRBJ1-2,TRBV3-1,20,CASSPLSTGQDPYAERGYTF
TRBJ2-2,TRBV10-3,14,CAISGGRNTGELFF
TRBJ2-1,TRBV20-1,19,CSARPSRREGFWTSSEQFF
TRBJ2-1,TRBV5-5,13,CASSAAGYNEQFF
TRBJ1-2,TRBV28,16,CASSSWTTTTNYGYTF
TRBJ2-1,TRBV5-1,15,CASSLDGQYYNEQFF
TRBJ2-7,TRBV29-1,15,CSVSAPGQGYYEQYF
TRBJ2-3,TRBV12-3/TRBV12-4,11,CASSWGDTQYF
TRBJ2-2,TRBV5-6,15,CASSFPGQNTGELFF
TRBJ1-6,TRBV30,13,CAWSRGPDSPLHF
TRBJ1-4,TRBV7-9,15,CASSFGRVGNEKLFF
TRBJ1-5,TRBV4-1,14,CASSQVWGNQPQHF
TRBJ1-2,TRBV9,16,CASSVGGQGARYGYTF
TRBJ2-7,TRBV28,14,CASSSPTGSYEQYF
TRBJ2-3,TRBV6-1,18,CASSFLGLAGGRRDTQYF
TRBJ1-5,TRBV2,15,CASSPMGQGVQPQHF
TRBJ2-5,TRBV28,13,CAIYEGEGETQYF
TRBJ1-6,TRBV4-1,15,CASRGPSSYNSPLHF
TRBJ2-5,TRBV7-9,16,CASSLLVLQGEETQYF
TRBJ2-2,TRBV7-9,10,CASNTGELFF
-,TRBV6-5,12,CASSQGQETQFF
TRBJ1-1,TRBV29-1,13,CSVSETGGTEAFF
TRBJ2-5,TRBV2,15,CASSVDRGVGETQYF
TRBJ1-2,TRBV2,14,CASGQGEINYGYTF
TRBJ1-2,TRBV7-9,15,CASSHGPNGIYGYTF
TRBJ1-5,TRBV20-1,13,CSARTVGNQPQHF
TRBJ2-7,TRBV2,15,CASKTSGTGTHEQYF
TRBJ2-4,TRBV20-1,13,CSARDFGSEVQYF
TRBJ1-2,TRBV14,15,CASSQVTGGKTGYTF
TRBJ2-7,TRBV20-1,16,CSANPGQPMGISEQYF
TRBJ1-2,TRBV6-1,13,CASTEWGLDGYTF
TRBJ2-1,TRBV24-1,14,CATSIGGAGYEQFF
TRBJ2-2,TRBV10-3,17,CAISVRAGRSNTGELFF
TRBJ2-6,TRBV14,18,CASSPTGTSGSGANVLTF
TRBJ2-3,TRBV29-1,17,CSVGGTSGGTLTDTQYF
TRBJ1-1,TRBV7-9,16,CASSRNSPPGDTEAFF
TRBJ2-1,TRBV7-2,13,CAGDRGPYNEQFF
TRBJ1-2,TRBV10-3,15,CAISPDRVGPNGYTF
TRBJ2-2,TRBV29-1,14,CSVMGRGLTGELFF
TRBJ2-3,TRBV20-1,14,CSARVAGSADTQYF
TRBJ2-5,TRBV29-1,13,CSVARLRGEEQYF
TRBJ2-5,TRBV5-5,14,CASSFGLYQETQYF
TRBJ2-7,TRBV20-1,15,CSAPQPGVGYNEQYF
TRBJ1-1,TRBV7-9,15,CASSFTGEGYTEAFF
TRBJ1-2,TRBV30,12,CAHHRGNYGYTF
TRBJ1-2,TRBV6-1,11,CASSDQNGYTF
TRBJ2-3,TRBV27,14,CASAPIQGTDTQYF
TRBJ1-1,TRBV28,14,CASRGTGRTTEAFF
TRBJ1-2,TRBV25-1,14,CASSERDRGGGYTF
TRBJ1-6,TRBV6-5,13,CATAGDGLLSLHF
TRBJ2-3,TRBV15,16,CATSKLMAAGGDTQYF
TRBJ2-1,TRBV7-3,15,CASSWSKAGAGGQFF
TRBJ2-1,TRBV20-1,17,CSARDQRTSGLYNEQFF